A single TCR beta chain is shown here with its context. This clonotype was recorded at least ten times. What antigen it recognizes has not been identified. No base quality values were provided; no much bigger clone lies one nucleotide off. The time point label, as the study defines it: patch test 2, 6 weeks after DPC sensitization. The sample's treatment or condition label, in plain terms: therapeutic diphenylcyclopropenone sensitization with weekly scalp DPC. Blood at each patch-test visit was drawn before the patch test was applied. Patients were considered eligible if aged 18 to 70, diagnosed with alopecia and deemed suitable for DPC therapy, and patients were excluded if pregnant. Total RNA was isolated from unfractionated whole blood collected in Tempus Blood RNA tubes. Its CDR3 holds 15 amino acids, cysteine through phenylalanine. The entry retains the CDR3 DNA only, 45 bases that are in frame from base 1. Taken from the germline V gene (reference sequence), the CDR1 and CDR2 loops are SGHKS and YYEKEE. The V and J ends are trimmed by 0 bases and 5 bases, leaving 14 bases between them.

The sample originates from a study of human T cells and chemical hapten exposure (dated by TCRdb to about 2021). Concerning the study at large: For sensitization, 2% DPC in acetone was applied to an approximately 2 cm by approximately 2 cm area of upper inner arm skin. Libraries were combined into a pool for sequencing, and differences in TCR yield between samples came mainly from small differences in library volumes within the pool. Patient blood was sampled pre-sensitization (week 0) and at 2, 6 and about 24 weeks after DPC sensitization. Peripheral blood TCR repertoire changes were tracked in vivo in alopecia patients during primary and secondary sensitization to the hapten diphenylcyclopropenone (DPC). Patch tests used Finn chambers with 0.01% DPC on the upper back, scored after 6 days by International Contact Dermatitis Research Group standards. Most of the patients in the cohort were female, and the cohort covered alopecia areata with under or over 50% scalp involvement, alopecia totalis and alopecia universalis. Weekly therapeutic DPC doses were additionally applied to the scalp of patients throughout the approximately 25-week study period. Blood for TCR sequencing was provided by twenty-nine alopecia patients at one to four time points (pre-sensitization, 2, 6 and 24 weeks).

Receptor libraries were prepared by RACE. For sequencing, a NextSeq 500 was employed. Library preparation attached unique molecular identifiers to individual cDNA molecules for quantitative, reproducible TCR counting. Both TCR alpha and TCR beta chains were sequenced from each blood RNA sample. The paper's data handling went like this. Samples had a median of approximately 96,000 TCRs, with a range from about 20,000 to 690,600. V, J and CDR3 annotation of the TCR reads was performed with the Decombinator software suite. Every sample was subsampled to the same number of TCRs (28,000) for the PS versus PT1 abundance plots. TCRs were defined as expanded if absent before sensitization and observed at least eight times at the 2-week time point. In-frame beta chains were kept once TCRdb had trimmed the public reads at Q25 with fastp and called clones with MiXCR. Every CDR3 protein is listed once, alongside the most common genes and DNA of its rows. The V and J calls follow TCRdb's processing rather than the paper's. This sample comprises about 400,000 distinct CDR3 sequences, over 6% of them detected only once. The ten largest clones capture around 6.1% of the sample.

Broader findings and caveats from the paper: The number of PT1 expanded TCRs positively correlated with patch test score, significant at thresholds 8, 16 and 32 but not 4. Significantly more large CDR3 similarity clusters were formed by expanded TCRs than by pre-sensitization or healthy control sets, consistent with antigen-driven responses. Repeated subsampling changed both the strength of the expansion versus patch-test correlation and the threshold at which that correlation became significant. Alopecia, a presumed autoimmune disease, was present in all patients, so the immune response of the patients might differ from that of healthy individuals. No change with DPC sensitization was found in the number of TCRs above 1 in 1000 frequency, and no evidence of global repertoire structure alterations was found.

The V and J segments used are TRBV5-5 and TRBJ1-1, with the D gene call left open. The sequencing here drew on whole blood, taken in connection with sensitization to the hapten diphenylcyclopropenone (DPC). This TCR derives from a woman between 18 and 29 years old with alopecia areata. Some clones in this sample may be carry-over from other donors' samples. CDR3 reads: CASSLAPPMETEAFF. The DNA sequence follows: TGTGCCAGCAGCTTGGCCCCCCCGATGGAAACTGAAGCTTTCTTT.